One sample yielded the 17 T cell receptor beta chains listed below, sequenced in a study of PD-1 blockade in classical Hodgkin lymphoma (dated by TCRdb to the early 2020s). Receptors were amplified or captured by the immunoSEQ multiplex PCR assay. TCRdb stores this immuneACCESS table with in-frame sequences only. Part of the clones is absent; in the studies checked, under half of the shortfall reflects unresolved V genes, and no reason is known for the rest. Present in this sample are 25,000 to 30,000 clones, around 70% of which were seen just once. The ten largest clonotypes hold 3% to 4% of the sample. The label giving this sample's time point can be read as: cycle 2 day 1 (C2D1) of nivolumab. Every trial patient had relapsed after autologous stem cell transplantation, and cohorts A, B and C differed in prior brentuximab vedotin exposure. This specimen consisted of peripheral blood mononuclear cells (PBMCs), obtained before the second cycle of nivolumab. The receptors originated from a human donor with classical Hodgkin lymphoma.

The chain combines TRBV10-3 with TRBJ1-5, with TRBD1 as a possible D gene (6 bases). The CDR3 loop spans 13 amino acids. The germline V and J ends were trimmed by 6 bases and 7 bases, with 13 bases remaining between them. Germline assignment: CDR1 ENHRY and CDR2 SYGVKD. The CDR3 DNA follows: TGTGCCATCAGCAGGGGTGTAGGGCAGCCCCAGCATTTT. It yields the protein CAISRGVGQPQHF.

The chain has TRBV6-5 and TRBJ1-2, with 10 bases fitting TRBD1. Losses at the gene ends were 6 bases for V and 5 bases for J; bases not matched to a gene: 6. The V gene's germline CDR1 is MNHEY and CDR2 SVGAGI. The CDR3 extends over 14 amino acids. The CDR3 reads CASSRPGQGYGYTF. The CDR3 bases are TGTGCCAGCAGCCGACCGGGACAGGGGTATGGCTACACCTTC.

CDR3 nucleotide sequence: TGTGCCAGCAGCTTAGAGTATACTACCGAAGAGCAGTACTTC. Protein sequence: CASSLEYTTEEQYF. The V call is TRBV11-2, the J call TRBJ2-7; D is uncertain. The germline V and J ends were trimmed by 0 bases and 7 bases, with 13 bases remaining between them. This CDR3 has 14 residues. CDR1 and CDR2 from the germline V gene are SGHAT and FQNNGV.

By frequency in the sample, this clone is medium-sized. The rearrangement joins TRBV4-1 to TRBJ1-1; D ambiguous. The germline V gene encodes CDR1 MGHRA and CDR2 YSYEKL. V was shortened by 4 bases and J by 4 bases, with 19 bases between the two germline ends. This CDR3 region has 16 residues. The CDR3 region is CASSPRDSGWGTEAFF. Here the CDR3 DNA reads TGCGCCAGCAGCCCCCGTGATTCCGGATGGGGCACTGAAGCTTTCTTT.

The rearrangement uses TRBV6-5 and TRBJ2-5; tentatively, D is TRBD2 (5 bases). Germline values: CDR1 MNHEY, CDR2 SVGAGI. The CDR3 covers 16 residues. V was cut by 0 bases and J by 0 bases, with 11 bases left in between. CDR3 loop: CASSYSSPGYQETQYF. The CDR3 region has the DNA TGTGCCAGCAGTTACTCGAGTCCGGGGTACCAAGAGACCCAGTACTTC.

The genes are TRBV7-8 and TRBJ2-7; 11 nucleotides line up with TRBD2. There are 19 residues in the CDR3. CDR1 and CDR2 from the germline V gene are SGHVS and FQNEAQ. The trim removed 1 base at V and 0 bases at J, leaving 11 bases unmatched. CDR3 protein: CASSLGGSGTSGYSYEQYF. Here the CDR3 DNA reads TGTGCCAGCAGCTTAGGGGGATCCGGGACTAGCGGATACTCCTACGAGCAGTACTTC.

The chain couples TRBV28 to TRBJ1-4; TRBD1 agrees at 8 bases. The CDR3 covers 19 residues. Germline V CDR1 and CDR2: MDHEN, SYDVKM. The junction had 19 bases not matched to a gene; V was cut back by 6 bases and J by 4 bases. The CDR3 region has the DNA TGTGCCAGCAGCACAGTTGGGGGTTCCAGGGGGCTGGGTAATGAAAAACTGTTTTTT. It yields the protein CASSTVGGSRGLGNEKLFF.

The genes are TRBV13 and TRBJ1-2, with TRBD1 identical over 8 bases. This CDR3 comprises 16 residues. Germline assignment: CDR1 PRHDT and CDR2 FYEKMQ (reference sequence). J was trimmed by 2 bases and V by 4 bases; bases with no gene match: 9. The CDR3 loop is CASSSFLGQGNYGYTF. CDR3 DNA sequence: TGTGCCAGCAGCTCCTTCCTCGGACAGGGCAACTATGGCTACACCTTC. The full variable domain, its missing parts supplied by reference TRBV13 and TRBJ1-2, is AAGVIQSPRHLIKEKRETATLKCYPIPRHDTVYWYQQGPGQDPQFLISFYEKMQSDKGSIPDRFSAQQFSDYHSELNMSSLELGDSALYFCASSSFLGQGNYGYTFGSGTRLTVV.

CDR3 amino acids: CAWSVNSPLHF. CDR3 DNA sequence: TGTGCCTGGAGTGTAAATTCACCCCTCCACTTT. This chain connects TRBV30 to TRBJ1-6; no definite D call. The germline V and J ends were trimmed by 0 bases and 7 bases, with 1 base remaining between them. The length of the CDR3 is 11 residues. CDR1 and CDR2 from the germline V gene are GTSNPN and SVGIG (reference sequence).

The chain employs TRBV7-9 and TRBJ1-4, with D unclear. The CDR3 extends over 13 amino acids. Deletions cut 0 bases from V and 8 bases from J, with 7 bases between. Germline CDR1 reads SEHNR; CDR2 reads FQNEAQ (reference sequence). The CDR3 region is CASSLAQGEKLFF. CDR3 coding DNA: TGTGCCAGCAGCTTAGCGCAAGGAGAAAAACTGTTTTTT. The full variable domain, with the rest looked up from reference TRBV7-9 and TRBJ1-4, is DTGVSQNPRHKITKRGQNVTFRCDPISEHNRLYWYRQTLGQGPEFLTYFQNEAQLEKSRLLSDRFSAERPKGSFSTLEIQRTEQGDSAMYLCASSLAQGEKLFFGSGTQLSVL.

The chain carries TRBV5-1 and TRBJ2-2; D uncertain. The V end was cut by 0 bases, the J end by 3 bases, with 18 bases between. The CDR3 covers 18 residues. CDR1 and CDR2 from the germline V gene are SGHRS and YFSETQ. CDR3 region: CASSLEALTGRDTGELFF. CDR3 coding DNA: TGCGCCAGCAGCTTGGAGGCCCTCACCGGTAGGGACACCGGGGAGCTGTTTTTT.

As concerns this clone: Other DNA sequences in the same sample also yield this CDR3. V is TRBV7-9 and J is TRBJ1-1; the D is unclear. The CDR3 has 12 residues. V lost 2 bases, J lost 4 bases, and 5 bases lay in between. The germline V gene has CDR1 SEHNR and CDR2 FQNEAQ (reference sequence). The CDR3 spells CASSLRGTEAFF. The CDR3, as DNA: TGTGCCAGCAGCTTACGTGGCACTGAAGCTTTCTTT.

V is TRBV6-6 and J is TRBJ2-5; TRBD2 matches at 7 bases. The J call may be faulty, since TRBJ2-7 better matches the DNA end. The CDR3 has 13 amino acids. Germline V gene sequence: CDR1 MNHNY, CDR2 SVGAGI (reference sequence). The CDR3 protein is CASSYGRGDEQYF. In DNA, the CDR3 is TGTGCCAGCAGTTACGGCCGGGGGGACGAGCAGTACTTC.

This clone was recorded a few times. V is TRBV30 and J is TRBJ2-7; TRBD1 might be the D (6 bases). CDR3 size: 13 residues. Between the trimmed V and J ends, which lost 1 base and 7 bases, there was a span of 14 bases. Germline V gene sequence: CDR1 GTSNPN, CDR2 SVGIG (reference sequence). The chain's CDR3 is CAWSESGAGEQYF. The CDR3 coding sequence is TGTGCCTGGAGTGAATCAGGGGCTGGAGAGCAGTACTTC. Together with reference TRBV30 and TRBJ2-7, the CDR3 gives the full variable domain: SQTIHQWPATLVQPVGSPLSLECTVEGTSNPNLYWYRQAAGRGLQLLFYSVGIGQISSEVPQNLSASRPQDRQFILSSKKLLLSDSGFYLCAWSESGAGEQYFGPGTRLTVT.

The chain carries TRBV21-1 and TRBJ1-3; the DNA was not compared with TRBD1, the D call given in the table. TRBV21-1 is a recognized pseudogene. The CDR3 covers 15 residues. CDR3 bases: TGTGCCAGCAGCGCTGGGACACACTCTGGAAACACCATATATTTT. Translation gives CASSAGTHSGNTIYF.

The chain is built from TRBV5-6 and TRBJ2-7; 7 nucleotides agree with TRBD1. The V segment lost 2 bases and the J segment 3 bases; nucleotides outside the gene matches: 5. Germline CDR1 and CDR2: SGHDT and YYEEEE. The CDR3 is made up of 14 amino acids. CDR3 region: CASSFFDRDYEQYF. Here the CDR3 DNA reads TGTGCCAGCAGCTTTTTTGACAGGGACTACGAGCAGTACTTC.

J is TRBJ2-3 and V is TRBV4-1; D is unclear. V lost 6 bases and J lost 0, with 4 bases in between. CDR3 length: 12 residues. Germline V lookup: CDR1 MGHRA, CDR2 YSYEKL. As DNA, the CDR3 is TGCGCCAGCAGGAGTAGCACAGATACGCAGTATTTT. Its translation is CASRSSTDTQYF.